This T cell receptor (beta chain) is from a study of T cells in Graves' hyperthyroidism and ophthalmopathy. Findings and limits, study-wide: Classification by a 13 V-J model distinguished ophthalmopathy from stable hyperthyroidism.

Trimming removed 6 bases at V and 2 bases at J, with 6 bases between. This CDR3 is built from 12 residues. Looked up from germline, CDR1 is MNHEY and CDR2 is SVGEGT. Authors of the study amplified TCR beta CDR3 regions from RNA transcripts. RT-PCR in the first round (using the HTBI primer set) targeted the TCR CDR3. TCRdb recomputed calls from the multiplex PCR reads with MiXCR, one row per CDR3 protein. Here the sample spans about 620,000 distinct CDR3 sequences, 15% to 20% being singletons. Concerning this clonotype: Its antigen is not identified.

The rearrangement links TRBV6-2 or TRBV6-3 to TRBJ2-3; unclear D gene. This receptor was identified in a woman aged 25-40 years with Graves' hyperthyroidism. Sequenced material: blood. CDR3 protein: CASREFTDTQYF. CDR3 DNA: TGTGCCAGCAGAGAATTCACAGATACGCAGTATTTT.